This is a list of T cell receptor beta chains from one sample in a study of shared T cell receptors in the human thymus. Produced via immunoSEQ multiplex PCR; TCRdb's table is partial and in-frame only. The data show 700,000 or so clones, over 75% seen once. These same records also appear under a second study, on human thymus T cells.

Material for sequencing was thymocytes. Receptors originate from a girl under three years old with a congenital heart defect. The CDR3 runs from the conserved cysteine through the conserved F or W.

V	J	CDR3
TRBV6-1	TRBJ2-4	CASTPHGEAKNIQYF
TRBV9	TRBJ1-2	CASSGPQGTYGYTF
TRBV27	TRBJ1-6	CASKHASRTAKPRSSPLHF
TRBV28	TRBJ2-1	CASSLCRGTGNPFSDNEQFF
TRBV6-5	TRBJ1-1	CASSYRGHEAFF
TRBV7-8	TRBJ1-4	CASSLAGQGRNEKLFF
TRBV27	TRBJ1-2	CASRSQGNYGYTF
TRBV4-3	TRBJ1-4	CASSPPLWRGQGQEKLFF
TRBV6-6	TRBJ1-2	CASSYSRDRSSGYTF
TRBV28	TRBJ1-2	CASTPVGATNYGYTF
TRBV4-1	TRBJ1-4	CASSQGAVKNEKLFF
TRBV5-1	TRBJ1-2	CASRMGAAQHLMRGYTF
TRBV6-6	TRBJ1-1	CASSYSIWRGEAFF
TRBV7-9	TRBJ1-2	CASTVQPGRGYNGYTF
TRBV7-7	TRBJ1-5	CASSNGTDQPQHF
TRBV4-2	TRBJ2-1	CASSQLGGSYNEQFF
TRBV16	TRBJ1-2	CASRADRGPGGYTF
TRBV4-1	TRBJ1-2	CASSHPDRGPPGYTF
TRBV28	TRBJ2-4	CASNRGGLAKNIQYF
TRBV5-5	TRBJ1-1	CASSPPSWGVSYEAFF
TRBV5-4	TRBJ2-4	CASSIATVAKNIQYF
TRBV9	TRBJ1-4	CASSLKTGGTNEKLFF
TRBV4-2	TRBJ2-7	CASSQPGTSPYEQYF
TRBV27	TRBJ2-5	CASSFFPGETQYF
TRBV10-1	TRBJ2-3	CASSATVKGTDTQYF
TRBV7-6	TRBJ2-7	CASSLVERYTESGSSDFYEQYF
TRBV15	TRBJ1-1	CATSRVGGRGGTEAFF
TRBV9	TRBJ1-1	CASSGTAMNTEAFF
TRBV5-6	TRBJ2-3	CASSSGLAGLYDTQYF
TRBV7-8	TRBJ1-6	CASSLGRGVDGNSPLHF
TRBV21-1	TRBJ1-1	CASSKPPWQSNTEAFF
TRBV9	TRBJ2-3	CASSVGRTDTQYF
TRBV7-3	TRBJ2-1	CASSPKILAGGPNEQFF
TRBV5-4	TRBJ2-3	CASSPSGRNTDTQYF
TRBV5-1	TRBJ1-4	CASSLVPDGAYNEKLFF
TRBV25-1	TRBJ1-1	CASSDPGHENTEAFF
TRBV15	TRBJ2-3	CATREGEADTQYF
TRBV30	TRBJ1-6	CAWSVSSNSPLHF